The clone carrying this T cell receptor (beta chain) was found once. Germline CDR1 is SGHTA and CDR2 is FQGNSA. The CDR3 extends over 16 amino acids. Unmatched junction bases numbered 13, after V lost 4 bases and J lost 6 bases. These data originate in a study of blood T cell repertoires in COVID-19. In the original workflow: From reference gene primer amplification, estimates of nucleated cell counts were derived. Libraries were prepared by immunoSEQ multiplex PCR; TCRdb keeps only in-frame clonotypes and omits some of them. That table supplies the V and J calls and clone size; D and trimming were determined from the DNA. The table has approximately 220,000 clones, around 86% seen once; the top ten hold 3.5% to 5%.

This chain uses TRBV7-2 with TRBJ2-5; 8 bases fit TRBD1. The source material was peripheral blood. The sequence came from a man aged 45-60 years with acute or convalescent COVID-19. CDR3 amino acids: CASSSVSQGARQTQYF. DNA of the CDR3: TGTGCCAGCAGCTCAGTGAGTCAGGGGGCTAGACAGACCCAGTACTTC.